These T cell receptor beta chains were read from a single sample in a study of cytomegalovirus exposure and HLA in healthy donors. Only in-frame clones appear in the TCRdb table, and some are missing; sequencing was by immunoSEQ multiplex PCR. The table includes fewer than 250,000 clones, about 89% detected once. Source material: PBMCs. These receptors were obtained from a man aged 25 to 45 in good health and CMV-seronegative. Each CDR3 is given with its conserved first and last residue. D genes are given only for firm matches. Size tells how often a clone was seen (once, few, many) or the class of an expanded clone, and some rows leave it out.

v_gene	abundance	j_gene	d_gene	CDR3nt	CDR3aa
TRBV7-2	-	TRBJ2-1	TRBD2	TGTGCCAGCAGCTTAAGGGCTAGCGGGTCCCACAATGAGCAGTTCTTC	CASSLRASGSHNEQFF
TRBV14	-	TRBJ2-3	-	TGTGCCAGCTCTGAGACAACGGGGGGCACAGATACGCAGTATTTT	CASSETTGGTDTQYF
TRBV19	-	TRBJ1-1	-	TGTGCCAGTAGCCAAATGAGGCCCCGGACTGAAGCTTTCTTT	CASSQMRPRTEAFF
TRBV6-5	once	TRBJ2-5	-	TGTGCCAGCAGGGACGGGGTCAAGACCCAGTACTTC	CASRDGVKTQYF
TRBV5-4	once	TRBJ2-1	-	TGTGCCAGCAGCCTCACCCCTGGAGGGGAGCAGTTCTTC	CASSLTPGGEQFF
TRBV6-1	once	TRBJ1-1	-	TGTGCCAGCAGTAGTAGAACCCAAACTGAAGCTTTCTTT	CASSSRTQTEAFF
TRBV7-2	-	TRBJ1-2	TRBD1	TGTGCCAGCAGCCTCGGGACAGGGTATGGCTACACCTTC	CASSLGTGYGYTF
TRBV11-2	-	TRBJ2-7	-	TGTGCCAGCAGCTTAGATGGCCCTCGCGAGCAGTACTTC	CASSLDGPREQYF
TRBV19	-	TRBJ1-1	-	TGTGCCAGTAGCATTTACCAGGGGAACACTGAAGCTTTCTTT	CASSIYQGNTEAFF
TRBV7-2	-	TRBJ1-1	-	TGTGCCAGCAGCCCGTGGGACTCGGGCACTGAAGCTTTCTTT	CASSPWDSGTEAFF
TRBV7-2	-	TRBJ2-1	-	TGTGCCAGCAGCCTCAGGAGGAGTGGGTTATACAATGAGCAGTTCTTC	CASSLRRSGLYNEQFF
TRBV7-8	-	TRBJ1-6	-	TGTGCCAGCAGCCCGCGATCGGGGGGCGGTTCACCCCTCCACTTT	CASSPRSGGGSPLHF
TRBV10-2	-	TRBJ2-7	-	TGCGCCAGCAGTGAGGGGGCAGGGATCTACGAGCAGTACTTC	CASSEGAGIYEQYF
TRBV7-2	-	TRBJ2-7	-	TGTGCCAGCAGCTCCGCCTACGAGCAGTACTTC	CASSSAYEQYF
TRBV12-5	-	TRBJ2-3	TRBD2	TGTGCTAGTGGTTCCGGACTAGCGGTTACAGATACGCAGTATTTT	CASGSGLAVTDTQYF
TRBV19	-	TRBJ2-5	TRBD2	TGTGCCAGTAACCCAGCGGGAGGGCCGGAGACCCAGTACTTC	CASNPAGGPETQYF
TRBV6-1	-	TRBJ1-2	TRBD1	TGTGCCAGCATCCTGAGGACAGGGGGAGACGGCTACACCTTC	CASILRTGGDGYTF
TRBV30	-	TRBJ1-1	TRBD1	TGTGCCTGGGGTAGAGGGACAGGGAGGACTGAAGCTTTCTTT	CAWGRGTGRTEAFF
TRBV6-5	-	TRBJ1-1	-	TGTGCCAGCAGTTACTTGGCAGGCCGGATTAACACTGAAGCTTTCTTT	CASSYLAGRINTEAFF
TRBV5-1	-	TRBJ2-7	-	TGCGCCAGCAGGTCCCGGGGGGCCCCCTACGAGCAGTACTTC	CASRSRGAPYEQYF
TRBV5-1	-	TRBJ2-2	TRBD2	TGCGCCAGCAGCGCCGCTAGCGGGGGATCCGGGGAGCTGTTTTTT	CASSAASGGSGELFF
TRBV4-1	-	TRBJ2-5	TRBD2	TGCGCCAGCCGGGGTACTAGCGGGGGAAAAGAGACCCAGTACTTC	CASRGTSGGKETQYF
TRBV6-1	-	TRBJ2-7	-	TGTGCCAGCAGTGAAGGGTGGGACACCCCCTACGAGCAGTACTTC	CASSEGWDTPYEQYF
TRBV19	-	TRBJ1-5	-	TGTGCCAGTAGTACGCGACAGATAAACAATCAGCCCCAGCATTTT	CASSTRQINNQPQHF
TRBV5-1	-	TRBJ2-3	-	TGCGCCAGCAGCCGGGAGCTGGATACGCAGTATTTT	CASSRELDTQYF
TRBV7-9	-	TRBJ2-5	TRBD2	TGTGCCAGCAGCCCCGGACTAGCGGGAGGGGGCCAAGAGACCCAGTACTTC	CASSPGLAGGGQETQYF
TRBV30	once	TRBJ2-7	TRBD2	TGTGCCTGGATCGTGTCTTCTAGCGGGAGATCCTACGAGCAGTACTTC	CAWIVSSSGRSYEQYF
TRBV27	-	TRBJ2-3	TRBD2	TGTGCCAGCAGTGAGCGCGGGGGGCGGATAGATACGCAGTATTTT	CASSERGGRIDTQYF
TRBV5-1	-	TRBJ1-1	-	TGCGCCAGCAGACAGGACGGGAGGAACACTGAAGCTTTCTTT	CASRQDGRNTEAFF
TRBV7-6	-	TRBJ2-5	-	TGTGCCAGCAGCTCCCGGGACTTAGAGACCCAGTACTTC	CASSSRDLETQYF
TRBV7-8	-	TRBJ2-7	TRBD1	TGTGCCAGCAGCGCGGGACAGGGGATGGAAACGCAGTACTTC	CASSAGQGMETQYF
TRBV6-5	-	TRBJ2-7	-	TGTGCCAGCAGTTACTCGGGGCAGGGTACCCACGAGCAGTACTTC	CASSYSGQGTHEQYF
TRBV7-2	-	TRBJ2-7	TRBD2	TGTGCCAGCAGCTCTAGCGGGACCTTCTCCTACGAGCAGTACTTC	CASSSSGTFSYEQYF
TRBV29-1	-	TRBJ2-1	-	TGCAGCGTTGTTTCAGGCCAGAAGTCCTACAATGAGCAGTTCTTC	CSVVSGQKSYNEQFF
TRBV7-2	-	TRBJ2-1	-	TGTGCCAGCAGCTGGACACCCTACAATGAGCAGTTCTTC	CASSWTPYNEQFF
TRBV6-5	-	TRBJ1-2	-	TGTGCCAGCAGTTACTCAGCCAGGGTAGCCGGTGGCTACACCTTC	CASSYSARVAGGYTF
TRBV11-2	-	TRBJ2-2	-	TGTGCCAGCAGCTTCACAACCCCCCCCGGGGAGCTGTTTTTT	CASSFTTPPGELFF
TRBV28	-	TRBJ1-6	-	TGTGCCAGCATCCGGGACAAATTTTCACCCCTCCACTTT	CASIRDKFSPLHF
TRBV5-1	-	TRBJ2-2	TRBD2	TGCGCCAGCAGCCGTCGGGGGGACGGGGAGCTGTTTTTT	CASSRRGDGELFF
TRBV13	-	TRBJ1-2	-	TGTGCCAGCAGCTTTCCCTCGGGGTTTGGCTACACCTTC	CASSFPSGFGYTF
TRBV20-1	-	TRBJ1-1	TRBD1	TGCAGTGCCGGACAGGGCCCTGAAGCTTTCTTT	CSAGQGPEAFF
TRBV6-5	-	TRBJ2-3	-	TGTGCCAGCCGACGTCTGACTCCGGGCACAGATACGCAGTATTTT	CASRRLTPGTDTQYF
TRBV11-3	-	TRBJ2-5	TRBD1	TGTGCCAGCAGCCACGACAGGGAAGAGACCCAGTACTTC	CASSHDREETQYF
TRBV7-9	-	TRBJ2-5	TRBD1	TGTGCCAGCAGCCTCGGGACAGGGGGAGAGACCCAGTACTTC	CASSLGTGGETQYF
TRBV2	-	TRBJ2-3	-	TGTGCCAGCACCGAACTACCTAGGCCAGATACGCAGTATTTT	CASTELPRPDTQYF
TRBV7-7	-	TRBJ1-6	-	TGTGCTAGCAGCTTAGGGGGTCCGGGGACACCCCTCCACTTT	CASSLGGPGTPLHF
TRBV5-1	-	TRBJ2-5	TRBD2	TGCGCCAGCAGCCGCTGGATGGAAGCTAGCGGGAGGAAAGAGACCCAGTACTTC	CASSRWMEASGRKETQYF
TRBV10-3	once	TRBJ2-1	-	TGTGCCATCAGTTACGAGAAGGGACACTCCTACAATGAGCAGTTCTTC	CAISYEKGHSYNEQFF
TRBV7-2	-	TRBJ2-3	-	TGTGCCAGCAGCTTAGTAGGGGGTGATACGCAGTATTTT	CASSLVGGDTQYF
TRBV25-1	-	TRBJ2-3	-	TGTGCCAGCAGTGAACCCCCCAGGGATACGCAGTATTTT	CASSEPPRDTQYF